A single sample is the source of the 13 T cell receptor beta chains below, sequenced in a study of PD-1 blockade in mismatch repair-deficient tumors (dated by TCRdb to about 2017). Library preparation employed the immunoSEQ multiplex PCR assay. TCRdb holds this immuneACCESS table with in-frame rearrangements only. Some clones are missing; in checked studies, unresolved V genes explain under half, and the rest has no known cause. The sample data list over 100,000 clones, and over 60% of these were observed just once. The ten largest make up approximately 5% of the sample. The sample in question was peripheral blood, obtained approximately 64 weeks after starting pembrolizumab. These receptors originate from an adult with mismatch repair-deficient cancer.

The CDR3 nucleotides read TGTGCCAGCAGCGGAAGCAGGGGCGCCTACGAGCAGTACTTC. It yields the protein CASSGSRGAYEQYF. The chain uses TRBV7-9 and TRBJ2-7; TRBD1 might be the D (6 bases). The CDR3 sequence is 14 residues long. The germline V and J ends were trimmed by 5 bases and 2 bases, with 13 bases remaining between them. Germline V CDR1 and CDR2: SEHNR, FQNEAQ (reference sequence).

The V gene is TRBV19, the J gene TRBJ2-2, with 8 bases identical to TRBD2. Germline CDR1 and CDR2: LNHDA and SQIVND (reference sequence). This CDR3 is built from 16 residues. The J segment lost 6 bases and the V segment lost 4 bases, leaving 10 bases of the junction unmatched. This chain's CDR3 is CASSTTSGDTAGELFF. Written as DNA, the CDR3 is TGTGCCAGTAGTACTACTAGCGGAGATACAGCCGGGGAGCTGTTTTTT.

This clone was detected a few times. The chain uses TRBV15 and TRBJ1-5; D remains unclear. The CDR3 consists of 14 residues. The V end lost 0 bases, the J end lost 5 bases, and 8 bases lay between the germline ends. Per germline, CDR1 LNHNV and CDR2 YYDKDF (reference sequence). In nucleotides, the CDR3 is TGTGCCACCAGCAGAGATGGATGGGATCAGCCCCAGCATTTT. It encodes CATSRDGWDQPQHF.

This chain joins TRBV9 and TRBJ2-2, with a weak D call TRBD1 (5 bases). Germline assignment: CDR1 SGDLS and CDR2 YYNGEE. This CDR3 comprises 15 residues. V was clipped by 3 bases and J by 3 bases, with 12 bases between them. This chain's CDR3 is CASSAQGVDTGELFF. The CDR3 nucleotides read TGTGCCAGCAGCGCACAAGGGGTAGACACCGGGGAGCTGTTTTTT.

The rearrangement joins TRBV7-2 to TRBJ1-1; D is undetermined. CDR3 size: 13 residues. Germline values: CDR1 SGHTA, CDR2 FQGNSA. With 7 bases removed from V and 1 base from J, the gap between germline ends came to 10 bases. Here the CDR3 DNA reads TGTGCCAGCAAGTCACTGGGGAACACTGAAGCTTTCTTT. Protein product: CASKSLGNTEAFF.

The rearrangement joins TRBV19 to TRBJ2-7, with 11 bases that match TRBD2. V shed 7 bases, J shed 1 base, and the junction held 6 bases outside the gene matches. Looked up from germline, CDR1 is LNHDA and CDR2 is SQIVND (reference sequence). The CDR3 has 15 residues. CDR3 protein: CASKIAGGPSYEQYF. The CDR3 coding sequence is TGTGCCAGTAAAATAGCGGGAGGGCCGTCCTACGAGCAGTACTTC.

This chain uses TRBV29-1 with TRBJ2-1, with 8 positions matching TRBD2. Looked up from germline, CDR1 is SQVTM and CDR2 is ANQGSEA. The V and J ends lost 7 bases and 9 bases, in that order; junction bases with no gene match: 5. This CDR3 spans 11 amino acids. The CDR3 here is CSGSGSGEQFF. The CDR3 nucleotides read TGCAGCGGAAGCGGGAGTGGTGAGCAGTTCTTC.

This chain uses TRBV11-3 with TRBJ2-7; possible D gene TRBD2, 5 bases. The CDR3 totals 16 residues. V lost 5 bases to trimming and J lost 4 bases, with 21 bases between them. Germline lookup yields CDR1 SGHNT and CDR2 YENEEA. In DNA, the CDR3 is TGTGCCAGCAGCCTCCTTGGCGGGTACTCAAGGTACGAGCAGTACTTC. This gives the protein CASSLLGGYSRYEQYF.

The chain combines TRBV6-1 with TRBJ1-3; TRBD1 is a possible D gene (5 bases). Trimming pared 2 bases from V and 1 base from J, leaving 9 bases between. Germline assignment: CDR1 MNHNS and CDR2 SASEGT. The CDR3 consists of 15 residues. The CDR3 DNA follows: TGTGCCAGCAGTGAACGGGGGAGGTCTGGAAACACCATATATTTT. Translation gives CASSERGRSGNTIYF.

This clone was counted ten times or more. V and J are TRBV30 and TRBJ2-3; 7 bases are a match to TRBD1. The germline V gene has CDR1 GTSNPN and CDR2 SVGIG (reference sequence). J gave up 0 bases and V 5 bases, and 5 bases lay outside the gene matches. The CDR3 totals 14 residues. The CDR3: CAWGQGDSTDTQYF. The CDR3 bases are TGTGCCTGGGGCCAGGGGGACAGCACAGATACGCAGTATTTT. Full variable domain (missing parts from reference TRBV30 and TRBJ2-3): SQTIHQWPATLVQPVGSPLSLECTVEGTSNPNLYWYRQAAGRGLQLLFYSVGIGQISSEVPQNLSASRPQDRQFILSSKKLLLSDSGFYLCAWGQGDSTDTQYFGPGTRLTVL.

V is TRBV9 and J is TRBJ1-2, with D tentatively TRBD1 (6 bases). CDR3 length equals 19 residues. With 0 bases removed from V and 4 bases from J, the gap between germline ends came to 25 bases. Germline assignment: CDR1 SGDLS and CDR2 YYNGEE. CDR3 loop: CASSVGLGDIDGSSYGYTF. The CDR3 bases are TGTGCCAGCAGCGTAGGGTTGGGGGACATAGACGGCTCTTCCTATGGCTACACCTTC.

The V call is TRBV23-1, the J call TRBJ2-3, with 7 bases aligning to TRBD2. TRBV23-1 is identified as an open reading frame with a role that is uncertain. Trimming cost V 4 bases and J 2 bases; bases outside gene matches: 18. The CDR3 extends over 19 amino acids. In nucleotides, the CDR3 is TGCGCCAGCAGTCTCCGCGGTCTTCTAGCGGAGGAGATCACAGATACGCAGTATTTT. Its protein product is CASSLRGLLAEEITDTQYF.

About this clone: This specimen includes other DNA sequences encoding the same CDR3. DNA for the CDR3: TGTGCCAGCAGCGGTGACAGTTACGAGCAGTACTTC. Its translation: CASSGDSYEQYF. This chain uses TRBV2 with TRBJ2-7; D might be TRBD1 (5 bases). Germline-derived CDR1 and CDR2 are SNHLY and FYNNEI. Trimming shortened V by 6 bases and J by 4 bases, and 10 bases separated the two germline ends. CDR3 size: 12 residues.